There are many counts of the clone carrying this TCR beta chain. The antigen remains unidentified. The data were taken from a study of CD8 T cells in ankylosing spondylitis. General study results and limits: Researchers report that disease-linked clones proved CD8+ and relatively rare in peripheral blood. One TCR beta motif, made up of roughly 8 highly homologous variants, appeared characteristic of ankylosing spondylitis blood. Within matched ankylosing spondylitis synovial fluid, disease-linked clones were reportedly significantly enriched.

Libraries of TCR beta came from quantitative 5'-RACE with molecular barcodes. TCRdb independently ran MiXCR on the 5' RACE reads; one entry per CDR3 protein. The sample records over 60,000 distinct CDR3 sequences, about 5.7% being singletons. The CDR3 totals 16 residues. V shed 0 bases and J 0 bases; nucleotides not matched to a gene: 5. Germline CDR1 is MGHRA and CDR2 is YSYEKL. The chain employs TRBV4-1 and TRBJ2-7, with 7 nucleotides matching TRBD1. This receptor was obtained from a male donor with ankylosing spondylitis or in good health (not recorded which). Material for sequencing was blood, either unsorted or a sorted T cell fraction (not recorded which). The CDR3 here is CASSQETGASSYEQYF. The CDR3 DNA reads TGCGCCAGCAGCCAAGAAACAGGGGCAAGCTCCTACGAGCAGTACTTC.